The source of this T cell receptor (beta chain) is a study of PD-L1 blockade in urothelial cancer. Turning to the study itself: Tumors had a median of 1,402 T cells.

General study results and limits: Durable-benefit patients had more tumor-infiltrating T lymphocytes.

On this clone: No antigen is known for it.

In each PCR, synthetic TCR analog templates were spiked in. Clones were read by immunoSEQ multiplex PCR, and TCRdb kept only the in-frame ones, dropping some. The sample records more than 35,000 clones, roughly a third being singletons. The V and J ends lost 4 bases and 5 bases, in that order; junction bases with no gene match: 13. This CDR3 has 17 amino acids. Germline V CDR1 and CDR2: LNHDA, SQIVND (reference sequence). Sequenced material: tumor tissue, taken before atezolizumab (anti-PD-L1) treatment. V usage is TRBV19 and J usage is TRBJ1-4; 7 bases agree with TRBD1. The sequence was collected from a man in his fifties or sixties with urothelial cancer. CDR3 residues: CASSTTNDRDANEKLFF. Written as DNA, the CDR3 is TGTGCCAGTAGTACGACAAACGACAGGGACGCGAATGAAAAACTGTTTTTT.